This TCR beta chain was documented in a study of siplizumab effects on memory and regulatory T cells. The protocol was immunoSEQ multiplex PCR, while the TCRdb copy is restricted to in-frame clones and leaves out a portion. The sample shows about 100,000 clones, less than 95% of them seen only once. V lost 0 bases, J lost 6 bases, and 13 bases stayed unmatched. Germline-derived CDR1 and CDR2 are SGDLS and YYNGEE. CDR3 length: 18 residues. Study results and limitations: In siplizumab cultures, the suppressive function of proliferating Tregs remained unconfirmed. Siplizumab, the agent tested, significantly reduced alloreactive sequences traceable to unstimulated CD4+ memory cells. Researchers could not give a naive or memory phenotype to roughly 80-95% of proliferating CD4+ or CD8+ clones. The naive T cell population seemed more diverse than memory cells and seemed a major contributor to the alloresponse.

Comment on this clone: Its matching antigen is unknown.

Sequenced: non-Treg CD4+ T cells sorted from blood. V usage is TRBV9 and J usage is TRBJ2-7; 12 bases agree with TRBD2. The sequence was obtained from a human donor in good health. The CDR3 region has the DNA TGTGCCAGCAGCGTAGGTCCTAGCGGGAGGGCCGGTTTGTCCGAGCAGTACTTC. This gives the protein CASSVGPSGRAGLSEQYF.